This TCR beta chain emerged from a study of cytomegalovirus exposure and HLA in healthy donors. This clone showed up just a few times. The antigen is undetermined. The junction departs from germline at one end; a sequencing error may be responsible. Primers: 60 Vbeta forward and 13 Jbeta reverse. Data came from immunoSEQ multiplex PCR; TCRdb stores just in-frame clones and leaves some out. The table includes about 190,000 clones, almost 75% detected once. CDR1 is SEHNR and CDR2 is FQNEAQ in the germline V gene (reference sequence). This CDR3 has 18 amino acids. General study points: An ancestry cluster, one associated with Asian ancestry, reportedly showed fewer N-insertions than the approximately 650-donor mean in a later analysis. In a later analysis, the majority of CMV-associated beta chains seemingly showed HLA restriction.

The specimen was PBMCs. The V call is TRBV7-9, the J call TRBJ2-1; D is perhaps TRBD2 (6 bases). This clonotype was obtained from a woman in her 30s in good health and CMV-seropositive. This chain's CDR3 is CSSSLPFLRESAYNEQFF. In DNA form, the CDR3 reads TGTTCCAGCAGCTTACCATTTCTCCGGGAGAGCGCTTACAATGAGCAGTTCTTC.